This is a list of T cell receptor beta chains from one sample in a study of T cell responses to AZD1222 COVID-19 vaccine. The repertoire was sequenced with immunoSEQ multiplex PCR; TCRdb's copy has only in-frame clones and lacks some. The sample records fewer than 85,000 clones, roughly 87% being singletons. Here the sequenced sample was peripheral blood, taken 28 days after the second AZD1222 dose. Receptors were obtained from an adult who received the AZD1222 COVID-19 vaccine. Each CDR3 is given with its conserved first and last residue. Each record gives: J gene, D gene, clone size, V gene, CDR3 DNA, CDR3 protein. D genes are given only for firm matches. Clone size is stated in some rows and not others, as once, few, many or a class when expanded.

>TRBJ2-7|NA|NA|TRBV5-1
TGCGCCAGCAGCTTGGGCAGGGTGGACGAGCAGTACTTC
CASSLGRVDEQYF
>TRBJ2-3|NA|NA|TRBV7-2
TGTGCCAGCAGCTCCGGGCCGCTGCCAGGGACAGATACGCAGTATTTT
CASSSGPLPGTDTQYF
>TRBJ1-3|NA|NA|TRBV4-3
TGCGCCAGCAGCCAAGACCCGCCCCGGGCAGCCAACTCTGGAAACACCATATATTTT
CASSQDPPRAANSGNTIYF
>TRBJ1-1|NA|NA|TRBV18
TGTGCCAGCTCCGAAGGATGGGGTGGAAAAACTGAAGCTTTCTTT
CASSEGWGGKTEAFF
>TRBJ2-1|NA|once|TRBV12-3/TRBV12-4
TGTGCCAGCAGTCAGAACAATGAGCAGTTCTTC
CASSQNNEQFF
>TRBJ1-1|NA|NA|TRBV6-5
TGTGCCAGCAGTACCGGGACAGAAGCTTTCTTT
CASSTGTEAFF
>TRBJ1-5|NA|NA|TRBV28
TGTGCCAGCAGTTCCGTTGCAGGGAGAGGCAATCAGCCCCAGCATTTT
CASSSVAGRGNQPQHF
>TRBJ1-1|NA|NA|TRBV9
TGTGCCAGCAGCGTAGGAGGGGGAACCGCTGAAGCTTTCTTT
CASSVGGGTAEAFF
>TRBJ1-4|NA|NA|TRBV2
TGTGCCGCTCACTCGGGGGCGATTTCTAATGAAAAACTGTTTTTT
CAAHSGAISNEKLFF
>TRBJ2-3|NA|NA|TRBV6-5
TGTGCCAGCAGTACCTTAACTAGCACAGATACGCAGTATTTT
CASSTLTSTDTQYF
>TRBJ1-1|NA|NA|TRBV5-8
TGTGCCAGCAGCTGGCCATTAAGGGGAACAACTGAAGCTTTCTTT
CASSWPLRGTTEAFF
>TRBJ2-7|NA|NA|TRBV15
TGTGCCACCAGCAGCGGACGGGCACACCCATACGAGCAGTACTTC
CATSSGRAHPYEQYF
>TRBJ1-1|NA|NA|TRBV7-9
TGTGCCAGCAGCGTTCCCGGGACGACAGACACTGAAGCTTTCTTT
CASSVPGTTDTEAFF
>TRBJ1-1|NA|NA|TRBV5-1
TGCGCCAGCAACCTTGGACGGGGGAACACTGAAGCTTTCTTT
CASNLGRGNTEAFF
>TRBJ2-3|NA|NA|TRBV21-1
TGTGCCGGAACCATAAGCACAGATACGCAGTATTTT
CAGTISTDTQYF
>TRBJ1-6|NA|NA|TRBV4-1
TGCGCCAGCAGCCAAGAGGTTGGCAGGGCGAATTCACCCCTCCACTTT
CASSQEVGRANSPLHF
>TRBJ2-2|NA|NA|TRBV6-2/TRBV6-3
TGTGCCAGCAGCCCCAGGGGTAGGGCGAACACCGGGGAGCTGTTTTTT
CASSPRGRANTGELFF
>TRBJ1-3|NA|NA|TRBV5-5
TGTGCCAGCAGCTTGGGTCGGACCTCTGGAAACACCATATATTTT
CASSLGRTSGNTIYF
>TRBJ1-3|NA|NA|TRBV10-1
TGCGCCAGCCCCGGGACAAAGGACACCATATATTTT
CASPGTKDTIYF
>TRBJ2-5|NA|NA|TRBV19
TGTGCCAGTAGTATAAAAGGGTTACAAGAGACCCAGTACTTC
CASSIKGLQETQYF
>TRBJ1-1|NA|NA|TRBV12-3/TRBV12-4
TGTGCCAGCAGCCCGGGGTTTCGGGCTTTCTTT
CASSPGFRAFF
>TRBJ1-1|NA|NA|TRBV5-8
TGTGCCAGCAGCTTGGATAGTTCTACTGAAGCTTTCTTT
CASSLDSSTEAFF
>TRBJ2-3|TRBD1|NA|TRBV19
TGTGCCAGTAGTATACTACAGGGGAGCACAGATACGCAGTATTTT
CASSILQGSTDTQYF
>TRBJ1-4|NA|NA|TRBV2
TGTGCCAGCAGTCAGCTGGGAGGAACTAATGAAAAACTGTTTTTT
CASSQLGGTNEKLFF